The clone carrying this T cell receptor (beta chain) was counted between two and nine times. PCR used 60 Vbeta primers and 13 Jbeta primers. Clones were sequenced by immunoSEQ multiplex PCR, and TCRdb holds only the in-frame ones, with some missing. The table has roughly 93,000 clones, roughly four fifths seen once. This entry belongs to a study of cytomegalovirus exposure and HLA in healthy donors. V dropped 7 bases and J dropped 4 bases, with 11 bases sitting between them. The germline V gene has CDR1 MNHEY and CDR2 SVGAGI. The length of the CDR3 is 13 residues. The sequenced sample was PBMCs. The chain has TRBV6-5 and TRBJ1-5, with unresolved D. The clonotype comes from a human donor in good health. The CDR3 DNA follows: TGTGCCAGCACCGAGGGCAGAAATCAGCCCCAGCATTTT. It yields the protein CASTEGRNQPQHF.